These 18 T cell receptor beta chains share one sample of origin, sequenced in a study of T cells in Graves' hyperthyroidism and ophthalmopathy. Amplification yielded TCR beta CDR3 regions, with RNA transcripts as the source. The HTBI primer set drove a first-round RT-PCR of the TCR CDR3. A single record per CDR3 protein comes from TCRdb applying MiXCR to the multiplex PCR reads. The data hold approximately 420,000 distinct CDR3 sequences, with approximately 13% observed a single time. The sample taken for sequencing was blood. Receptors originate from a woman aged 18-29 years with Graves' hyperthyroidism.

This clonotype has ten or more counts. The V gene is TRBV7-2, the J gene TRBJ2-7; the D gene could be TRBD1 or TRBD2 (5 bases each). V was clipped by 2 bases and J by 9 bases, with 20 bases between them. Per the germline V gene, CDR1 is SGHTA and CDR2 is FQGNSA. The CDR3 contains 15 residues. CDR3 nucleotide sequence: TGTGCCAGCAGCTTAATCCGGACTGGACAAAGCTTGCAGTACTTC. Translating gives CASSLIRTGQSLQYF.

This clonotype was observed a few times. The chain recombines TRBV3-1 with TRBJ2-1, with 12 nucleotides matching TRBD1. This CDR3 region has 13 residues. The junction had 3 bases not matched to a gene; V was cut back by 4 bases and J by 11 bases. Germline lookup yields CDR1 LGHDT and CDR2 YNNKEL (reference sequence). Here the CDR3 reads CASSPRDRGQQFF. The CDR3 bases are TGTGCCAGCAGCCCGAGGGACAGGGGGCAGCAGTTCTTC.

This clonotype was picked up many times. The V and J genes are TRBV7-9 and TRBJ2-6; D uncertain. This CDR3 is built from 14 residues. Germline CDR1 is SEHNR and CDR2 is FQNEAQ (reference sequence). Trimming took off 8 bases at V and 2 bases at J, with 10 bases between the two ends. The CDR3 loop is CASSVATGANVLTF. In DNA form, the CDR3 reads TGTGCCAGCTCAGTCGCTACTGGGGCCAACGTCCTGACTTTC.

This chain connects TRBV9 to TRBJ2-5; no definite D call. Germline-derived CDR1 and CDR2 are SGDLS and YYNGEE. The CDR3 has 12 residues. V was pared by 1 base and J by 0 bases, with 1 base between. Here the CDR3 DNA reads TGTGCCAGCAGCGTATACCAAGAGACCCAGTACTTC. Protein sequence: CASSVYQETQYF.

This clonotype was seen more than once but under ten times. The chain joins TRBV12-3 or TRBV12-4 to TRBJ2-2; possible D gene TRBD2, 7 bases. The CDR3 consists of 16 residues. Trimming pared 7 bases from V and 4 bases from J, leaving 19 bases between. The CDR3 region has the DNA TGTGCCAGCAATCCCCCCGGGGGGCCGGGCACCGGGGAGCTGTTTTTT. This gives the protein CASNPPGGPGTGELFF.

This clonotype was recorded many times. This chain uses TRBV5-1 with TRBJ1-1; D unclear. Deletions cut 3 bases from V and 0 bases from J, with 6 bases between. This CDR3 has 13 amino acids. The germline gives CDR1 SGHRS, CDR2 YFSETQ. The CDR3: CASSWVLNTEAFF. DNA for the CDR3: TGCGCCAGCAGCTGGGTGTTGAACACTGAAGCTTTCTTT.

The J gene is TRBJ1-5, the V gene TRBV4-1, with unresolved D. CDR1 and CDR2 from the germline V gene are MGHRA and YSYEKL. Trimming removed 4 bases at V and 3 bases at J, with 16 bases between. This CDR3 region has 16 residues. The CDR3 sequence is CASSPLSEQNNQPQHF. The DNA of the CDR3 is TGCGCCAGCAGCCCTTTATCGGAGCAGAACAATCAGCCCCAGCATTTT.

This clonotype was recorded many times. The DNA for the CDR3 is TGTGCCACCAGCAGAGCAAGGGGGAACACCGGGGAGCTGTTTTTT. Residues: CATSRARGNTGELFF. The rearrangement links TRBV15 to TRBJ2-2, with D maybe TRBD1 (5 bases). Germline lookup yields CDR1 LNHNV and CDR2 YYDKDF (reference sequence). The CDR3 runs 15 residues. V was clipped by 1 base and J by 1 base, with 7 bases between them.

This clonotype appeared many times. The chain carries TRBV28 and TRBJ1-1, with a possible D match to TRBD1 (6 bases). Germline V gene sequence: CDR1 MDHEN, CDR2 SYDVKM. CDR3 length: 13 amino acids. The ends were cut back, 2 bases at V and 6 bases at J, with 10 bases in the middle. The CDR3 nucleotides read TGTGCCAGCAGTTTACCAGGGGTGGCTGAAGCTTTCTTT. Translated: CASSLPGVAEAFF. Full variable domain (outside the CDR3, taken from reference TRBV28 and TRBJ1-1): DVKVTQSSRYLVKRTGEKVFLECVQDMDHENMFWYRQDPGLGLRLIYFSYDVKMKEKGDIPEGYSVSREKKERFSLILESASTNQTSMYLCASSLPGVAEAFFGQGTRLTVV.

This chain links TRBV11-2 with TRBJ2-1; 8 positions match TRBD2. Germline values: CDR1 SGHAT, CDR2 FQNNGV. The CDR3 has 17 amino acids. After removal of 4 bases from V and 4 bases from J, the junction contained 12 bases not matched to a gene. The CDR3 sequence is CASSSSGLADRYNEQFF. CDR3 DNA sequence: TGTGCCAGCAGCTCAAGTGGACTAGCAGATAGATACAATGAGCAGTTCTTC.

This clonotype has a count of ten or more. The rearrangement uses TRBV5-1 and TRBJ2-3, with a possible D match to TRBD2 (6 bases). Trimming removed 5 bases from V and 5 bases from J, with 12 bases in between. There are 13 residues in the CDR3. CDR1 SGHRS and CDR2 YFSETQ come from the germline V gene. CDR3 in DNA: TGCGCCAGCAGGACGGGAGAAGTAGATACGCAGTATTTT. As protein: CASRTGEVDTQYF.

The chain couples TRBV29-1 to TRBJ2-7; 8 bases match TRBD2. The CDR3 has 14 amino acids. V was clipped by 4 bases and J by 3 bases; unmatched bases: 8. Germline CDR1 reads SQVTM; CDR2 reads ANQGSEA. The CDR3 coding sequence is TGCAGCGTTGCCGGAACTAGCGGACTCTACGAGCAGTACTTC. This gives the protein CSVAGTSGLYEQYF.

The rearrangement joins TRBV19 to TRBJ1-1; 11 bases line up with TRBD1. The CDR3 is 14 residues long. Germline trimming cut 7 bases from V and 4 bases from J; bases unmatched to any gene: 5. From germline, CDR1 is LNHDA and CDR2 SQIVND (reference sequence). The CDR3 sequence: CASMWDRGSTEAFF. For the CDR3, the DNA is TGTGCCAGTATGTGGGACAGGGGGTCCACTGAAGCTTTCTTT.

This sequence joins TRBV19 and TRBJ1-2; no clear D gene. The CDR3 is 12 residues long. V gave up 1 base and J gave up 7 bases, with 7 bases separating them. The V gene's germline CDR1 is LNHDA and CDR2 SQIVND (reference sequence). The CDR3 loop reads CASSIGDGGYTF. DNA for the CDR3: TGTGCCAGTAGTATAGGAGACGGTGGCTACACCTTC. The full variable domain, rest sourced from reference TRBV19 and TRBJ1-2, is DGGITQSPKYLFRKEGQNVTLSCEQNLNHDAMYWYRQDPGQGLRLIYYSQIVNDFQKGDIAEGYSVSREKKESFPLTVTSAQKNPTAFYLCASSIGDGGYTFGSGTRLTVV.

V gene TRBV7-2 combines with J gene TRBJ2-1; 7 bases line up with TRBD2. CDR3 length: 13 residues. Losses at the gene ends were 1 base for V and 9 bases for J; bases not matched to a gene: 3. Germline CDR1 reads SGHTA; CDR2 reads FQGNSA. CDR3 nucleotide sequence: TGTGCCAGCAGCTTAGATCCTAGCGGTGAGCAGTTCTTC. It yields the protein CASSLDPSGEQFF.

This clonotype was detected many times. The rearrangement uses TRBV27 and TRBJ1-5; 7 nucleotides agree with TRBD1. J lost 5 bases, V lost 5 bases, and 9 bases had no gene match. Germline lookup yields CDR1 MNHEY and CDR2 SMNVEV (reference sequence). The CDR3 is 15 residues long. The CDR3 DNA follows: TGTGCCAGCAGTCCCCCTGGACAGGCCTATCAGCCCCAGCATTTT. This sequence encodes CASSPPGQAYQPQHF.

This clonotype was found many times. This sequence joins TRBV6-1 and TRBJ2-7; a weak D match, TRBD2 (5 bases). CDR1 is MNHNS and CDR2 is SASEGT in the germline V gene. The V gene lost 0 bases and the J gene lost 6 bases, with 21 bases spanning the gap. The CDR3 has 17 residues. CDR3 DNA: TGTGCCAGCAGTGAAGCTGAGGGAGCAGGAGGATGGGTCGAGCAGTACTTC. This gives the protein CASSEAEGAGGWVEQYF.

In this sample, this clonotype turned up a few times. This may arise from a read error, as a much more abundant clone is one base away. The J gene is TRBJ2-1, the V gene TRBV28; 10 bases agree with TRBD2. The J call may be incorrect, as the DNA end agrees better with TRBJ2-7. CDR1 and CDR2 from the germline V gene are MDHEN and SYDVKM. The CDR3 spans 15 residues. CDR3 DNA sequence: TGTGCCAGCAGCTCCAGCGGGAGGGCCAACAATGAGCAGTACTTC. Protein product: CASSSSGRANNEQYF.